The sequence of this T cell receptor beta chain was determined in a study of monozygotic twins with inflammatory bowel disease. TCRdb re-called the 5' RACE reads, yielding one record per CDR3 amino acid sequence without DNA. The sample yields 110,000 to 150,000 distinct CDR3 sequences, of which the top ten take up roughly 1.2%. CDR1 is SGHTA and CDR2 is FQGNSA in the germline V gene. This CDR3 has 15 amino acids. The chain carries TRBV7-2 and TRBJ2-5. Sequencing was carried out using blood. This sequence originates from a human donor with ulcerative colitis or Crohn's disease, or a healthy co-twin of an affected twin (not recorded which). CDR3 region: CASSLSGRYQETQYF.